The 3 T cell receptor beta chains reported below all come from one sample, sequenced in a study of cytomegalovirus exposure and HLA in healthy donors. Use of 60 Vbeta and 13 Jbeta primers characterized the PCR. Produced via immunoSEQ multiplex PCR; TCRdb's table is partial and in-frame only. The sample has some 140,000 clones, 73% seen once; the top ten hold 1% to 1.5%. Sample: PBMCs. These receptors were obtained from a woman in her thirties or forties in good health and CMV-seronegative.

V gene TRBV6-1 combines with J gene TRBJ1-3; D perhaps matches TRBD1 (5 bases). V was trimmed by 3 bases and J by 2 bases, leaving 14 bases between them. The CDR3 has 16 residues. Germline V lookup: CDR1 MNHNS, CDR2 SASEGT. CDR3 nucleotides: TGTGCCAGCAGTGAGCGCGGACATTTAGCTGGAAACACCATATATTTT. Residues: CASSERGHLAGNTIYF.

Details on this clone: No DNA is shown, since the ends of the CDR3 on it are uncertain; the CDR3 is the one TCRdb lists. The chain couples TRBV5-1 to TRBJ2-5; the table's TRBD1 call for D was not verified on the DNA. Including both end residues, the CDR3 is 15 amino acids long. The germline V gene has CDR1 SGHRS and CDR2 YFSETQ. The CDR3 region is CASSLEFGPGGAQYF.

The V and J genes are TRBV6-1 and TRBJ2-1; D remains unclear. Germline CDR1 MNHNS, CDR2 SASEGT. Between the trimmed V and J ends, which lost 6 bases and 7 bases, there was a span of 10 bases. CDR3 length: 12 amino acids. CDR3 amino acids: CASRKIANEQFF. The CDR3 DNA sequence: TGTGCCAGCAGAAAAATAGCAAATGAGCAGTTCTTC.